This section outlines one TCR beta chain sequence together with its context. What it binds is unknown. Until DNA extraction, the samples held between 1-10 million cryopreserved PBMC. A v3.0 immunoSEQ assay was performed at survey level. Data came from immunoSEQ multiplex PCR; TCRdb stores just in-frame clones and leaves some out. The sample lists more than 11,000 clones, about 79% occurring once. The sample comes from a study of long-term antiretroviral therapy in people with HIV. Study results and limitations: No data on ART adherence, viral resistance or therapy changes. When set beside controls, HIV repertoires had CDR3 length ranges that were narrower.

The germline V gene encodes CDR1 SNHLY and CDR2 FYNNEI. There are 15 residues in the CDR3. V was clipped by 6 bases and J by 1 base; unmatched bases: 5. The V and J genes are TRBV2 and TRBJ2-2; 7 positions agree with TRBD2. The receptor comes from a man under 40 with HIV. Sequencing was performed on unsorted PBMCs, taken 0.4 years after starting antiretroviral therapy. The CDR3 here is CASSGPGGNTGELFF. The CDR3, as DNA: TGTGCCAGCAGCGGCCCGGGGGGGAACACCGGGGAGCTGTTTTTT.